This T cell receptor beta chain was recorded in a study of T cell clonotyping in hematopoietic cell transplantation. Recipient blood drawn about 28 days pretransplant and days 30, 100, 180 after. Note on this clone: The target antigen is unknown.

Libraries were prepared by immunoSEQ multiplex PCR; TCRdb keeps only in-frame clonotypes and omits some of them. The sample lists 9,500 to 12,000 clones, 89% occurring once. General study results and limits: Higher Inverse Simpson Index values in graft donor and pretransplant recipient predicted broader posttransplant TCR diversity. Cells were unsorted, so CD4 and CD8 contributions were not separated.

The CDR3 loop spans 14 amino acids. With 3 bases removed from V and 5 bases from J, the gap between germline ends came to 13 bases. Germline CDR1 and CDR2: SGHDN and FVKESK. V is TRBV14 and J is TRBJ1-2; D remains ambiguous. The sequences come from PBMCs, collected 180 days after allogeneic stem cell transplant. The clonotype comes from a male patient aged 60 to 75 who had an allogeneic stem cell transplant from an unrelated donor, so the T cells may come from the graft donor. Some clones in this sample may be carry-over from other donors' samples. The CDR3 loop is CASSHQTDLYGYTF. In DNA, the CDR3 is TGTGCCAGCAGCCACCAAACAGACCTTTATGGCTACACCTTC.